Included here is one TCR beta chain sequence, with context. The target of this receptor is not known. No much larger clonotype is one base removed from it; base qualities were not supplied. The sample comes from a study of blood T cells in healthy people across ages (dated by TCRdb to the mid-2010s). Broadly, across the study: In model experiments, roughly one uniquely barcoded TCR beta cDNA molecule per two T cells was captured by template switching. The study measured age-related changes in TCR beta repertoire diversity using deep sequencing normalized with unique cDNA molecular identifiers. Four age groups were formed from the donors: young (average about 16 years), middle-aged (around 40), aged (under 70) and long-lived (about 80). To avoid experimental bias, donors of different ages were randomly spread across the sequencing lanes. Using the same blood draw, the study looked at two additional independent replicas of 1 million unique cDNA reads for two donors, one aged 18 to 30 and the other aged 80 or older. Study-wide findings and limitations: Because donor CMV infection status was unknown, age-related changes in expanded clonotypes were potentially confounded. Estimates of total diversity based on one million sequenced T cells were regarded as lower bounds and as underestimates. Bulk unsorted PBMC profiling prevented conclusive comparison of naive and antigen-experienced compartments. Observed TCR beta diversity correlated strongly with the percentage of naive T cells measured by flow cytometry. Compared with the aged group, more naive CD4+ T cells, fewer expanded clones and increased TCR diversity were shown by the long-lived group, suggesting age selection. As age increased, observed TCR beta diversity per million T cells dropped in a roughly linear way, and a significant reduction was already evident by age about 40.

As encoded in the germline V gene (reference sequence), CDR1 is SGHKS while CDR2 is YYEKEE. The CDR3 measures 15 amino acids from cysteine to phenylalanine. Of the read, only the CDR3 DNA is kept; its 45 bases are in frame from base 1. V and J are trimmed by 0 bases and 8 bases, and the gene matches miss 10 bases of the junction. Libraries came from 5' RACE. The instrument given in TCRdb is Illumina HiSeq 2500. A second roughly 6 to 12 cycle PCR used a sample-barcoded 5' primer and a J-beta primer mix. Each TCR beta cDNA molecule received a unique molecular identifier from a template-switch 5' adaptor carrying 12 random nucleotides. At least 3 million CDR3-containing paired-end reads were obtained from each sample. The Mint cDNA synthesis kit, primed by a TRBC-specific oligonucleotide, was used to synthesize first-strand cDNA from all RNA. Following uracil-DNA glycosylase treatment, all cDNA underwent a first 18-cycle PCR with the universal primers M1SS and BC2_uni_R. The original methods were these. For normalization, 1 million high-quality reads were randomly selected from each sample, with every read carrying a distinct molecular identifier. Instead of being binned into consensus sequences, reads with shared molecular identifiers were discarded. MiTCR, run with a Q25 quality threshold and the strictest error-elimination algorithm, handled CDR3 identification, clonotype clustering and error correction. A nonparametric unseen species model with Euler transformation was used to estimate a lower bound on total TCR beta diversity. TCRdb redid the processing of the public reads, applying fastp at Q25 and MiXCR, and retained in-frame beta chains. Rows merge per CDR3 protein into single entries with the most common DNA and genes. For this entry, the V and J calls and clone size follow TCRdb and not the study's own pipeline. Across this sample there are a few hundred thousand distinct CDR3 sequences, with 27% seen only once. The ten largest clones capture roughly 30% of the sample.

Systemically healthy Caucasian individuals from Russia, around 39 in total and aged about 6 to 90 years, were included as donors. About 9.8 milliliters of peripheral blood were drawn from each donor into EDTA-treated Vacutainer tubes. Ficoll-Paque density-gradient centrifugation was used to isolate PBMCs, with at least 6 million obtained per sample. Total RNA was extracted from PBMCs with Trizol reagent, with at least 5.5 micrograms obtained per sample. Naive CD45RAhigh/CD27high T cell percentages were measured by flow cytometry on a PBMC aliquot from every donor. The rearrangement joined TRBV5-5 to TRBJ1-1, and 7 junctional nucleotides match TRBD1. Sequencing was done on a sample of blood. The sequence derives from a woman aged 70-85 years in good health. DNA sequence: TGTGCCAGCAGCTTGGCCTCACAGGGGCGTCGGGAAGCTTTCTTT. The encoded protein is CASSLASQGRREAFF.